This entry describes one TCR beta chain. These data come from a study of control samples from healthy donors and cancer patients. Generated by immunoSEQ multiplex PCR, the TCRdb table keeps only in-frame clones and is missing some. The sample includes around 120,000 clones, about 92% seen only once; the top ten take 1.7%. CDR3 length: 15 amino acids. CDR1 is LGHNA, CDR2 YSLEER, per germline. Trimming pared 8 bases from V and 0 bases from J, leaving 14 bases between. This receptor was obtained from a man aged 45-65 years with head and neck cancer. The sample comprised PBMCs. The chain employs TRBV4-3 and TRBJ1-3; D may be TRBD1 (6 bases). DNA for the CDR3: TGCGCCAGCGGGCGGGGGGCCTACTCTGGAAACACCATATATTTT. Amino acid sequence: CASGRGAYSGNTIYF.